This TCR beta chain was found in a study of T cell responses to AZD1222 COVID-19 vaccine. Method: immunoSEQ multiplex PCR; TCRdb's copy keeps in-frame clones and lacks some. The sample holds tens of thousands of clones, more than 85% seen once. Trimming took off 1 base at V and 5 bases at J, with 9 bases between the two ends. The CDR3 is made up of 14 amino acids. Germline CDR1 LGHNA, CDR2 YSLEER. This TCR derives from an adult who received the AZD1222 COVID-19 vaccine. The chain uses TRBV4-3 and TRBJ2-1, with a tentative D call TRBD1 (7 bases). Sequences were derived from peripheral blood, sampled 28 days after the second AZD1222 dose. The CDR3 sequence: CASSQGGTDNEQFF. The CDR3 nucleotides read TGCGCCAGCAGCCAAGGCGGGACAGACAATGAGCAGTTCTTC.